Below, 7 T cell receptor beta chains from the same sample are listed, as sequenced in a study of cytomegalovirus exposure and HLA in healthy donors. Use of 60 Vbeta and 13 Jbeta primers characterized the PCR. Measured with immunoSEQ multiplex PCR; TCRdb has only the in-frame clones, and not every one. The sample holds approximately 220,000 clones, around four fifths seen once. Source material: PBMCs. All receptors come from a boy between 2 and 10 years old in good health and CMV-seronegative.

The chain carries TRBV6-5 and TRBJ1-6, with a possible D match to TRBD1 (6 bases). The V end was cut by 6 bases, the J end by 10 bases, with 16 bases between. This CDR3 is built from 14 residues. CDR1 is MNHEY, CDR2 SVGAGI, per germline. This chain's CDR3 is CASRYREKRSPLHF. CDR3 sequence (DNA): TGTGCCAGCAGATACAGGGAGAAGAGGTCACCCCTCCACTTT.

This clone has just one count. This rearrangement joins TRBV2 to TRBJ2-2; a weak D match, TRBD2 (6 bases). The CDR3 extends over 14 amino acids. CDR1 is SNHLY, CDR2 FYNNEI, per germline. Trimming left V 5 bases short and J 5 bases short, with 12 bases between. The CDR3 bases are TGTGCCAGCAGTTCTTTTGCGGGGACCGGGGAGCTGTTTTTT. It is translated as CASSSFAGTGELFF. Full variable domain (rest looked up from reference TRBV2 and TRBJ2-2): EPEVTQTPSHQVTQMGQEVILRCVPISNHLYFYWYRQILGQKVEFLVSFYNNEISEKSEIFDDQFSVERPDGSNFTLKIRSTKLEDSAMYFCASSSFAGTGELFFGEGSRLTVL.

This chain connects TRBV19 to TRBJ2-5; the match to TRBD1 covers 7 bases. The CDR3 extends over 15 amino acids. The junction had 13 bases not matched to a gene; V was cut back by 8 bases and J by 4 bases. Germline CDR1 reads LNHDA; CDR2 reads SQIVND (reference sequence). The DNA of the CDR3 is TGTGCCAGTTCCTGGGGGACAGCTATCGGAGAGACCCAGTACTTC. Amino acid sequence: CASSWGTAIGETQYF.

The rearrangement uses TRBV7-2 and TRBJ2-1, with D hard to call. The CDR3 covers 13 residues. Germline loops: CDR1 SGHTA, CDR2 FQGNSA. Trimming removed 1 base at V and 6 bases at J, with 7 bases between. CDR3 residues: CASSLGLTNEQFF. CDR3 sequence (DNA): TGTGCCAGCAGCTTAGGACTTACCAATGAGCAGTTCTTC.

V gene TRBV5-1 combines with J gene TRBJ2-3; TRBD2 matches at 13 bases. Germline V gives CDR1 SGHRS, CDR2 YFSETQ. This CDR3 region has 17 residues. Trimming removed 4 bases from V and 2 bases from J; junction bases left unmatched: 7. CDR3 coding DNA: TGCGCCAGCAGCCTGAGGACTAGCGGGGGTTACACAGATACGCAGTATTTT. Translation: CASSLRTSGGYTDTQYF.

This chain links TRBV7-9 with TRBJ1-1, with unresolved D. CDR1 is SEHNR and CDR2 is FQNEAQ in the germline V gene (reference sequence). The CDR3 loop spans 12 amino acids. The ends were cut back, 5 bases at V and 3 bases at J, with 7 bases in the middle. CDR3 sequence: CASSVSDTEAFF. Written as DNA, the CDR3 is TGTGCCAGCAGCGTATCCGACACTGAAGCTTTCTTT.

V usage is TRBV6-5 and J usage is TRBJ2-5, with 7 bases fitting TRBD2. Germline V gene data show CDR1 as MNHEY and CDR2 as SVGAGI. With 4 bases clipped from V and 5 bases from J, the junction kept 13 bases outside the gene matches. The CDR3 is 16 amino acids. CDR3 residues: CASSWGGDSRGETQYF. DNA for the CDR3: TGTGCCAGCAGTTGGGGGGGGGACTCTAGGGGCGAGACCCAGTACTTC.